Shown below are 8 T cell receptor beta chains from a single sample sequenced in a study of T cell repertoires in cytomegalovirus infection. These TCRs' antigens remain unknown. A single record per CDR3 protein comes from TCRdb applying MiXCR to the reads. The top ten clones hold roughly 15% of a sample with about 500,000 distinct CDR3 sequences, 25% to 35% of them seen once. Sequences were derived from cultured PBMCs, sampled from culture after CMV antigen stimulation. Receptor source: a human donor in good health (CMV status not recorded). Some clones in this sample may be carry-over from other donors' samples.

This clonotype appeared a few times. This rearrangement joins TRBV11-2 to TRBJ2-1; 9 bases line up with TRBD2. Germline V gene sequence: CDR1 SGHAT, CDR2 FQNNGV. The CDR3 loop spans 17 amino acids. With 4 bases clipped from V and 2 bases from J, the junction kept 9 bases outside the gene matches. The DNA for the CDR3 is TGTGCCAGCAGCTCCGGGGGTAGCGGGAGTACCTACAATGAGCAGTTCTTC. Residues: CASSSGGSGSTYNEQFF.

J is TRBJ2-7 and V is TRBV19; D may be TRBD2 (6 bases). This CDR3 has 14 residues. Looked up from germline, CDR1 is LNHDA and CDR2 is SQIVND (reference sequence). Trimming left V 7 bases short and J 6 bases short, with 19 bases between. CDR3 nucleotide sequence: TGTGCCAGTAAGACTAGAGGGAGCATAGGCGAGCAGTACTTC. It encodes CASKTRGSIGEQYF.

In this sample, this clonotype turned up once. This rearrangement joins TRBV5-1 to TRBJ1-3; weak D call: TRBD1 (5 bases). This CDR3 has 15 amino acids. Trimming left V 6 bases short and J 0 bases short, with 13 bases between. Looked up from germline, CDR1 is SGHRS and CDR2 is YFSETQ. The CDR3 loop is CASTLAGHSGNTIYF. The CDR3 coding sequence is TGCGCCAGCACCCTCGCGGGGCACTCTGGAAACACCATATATTTT.

This clonotype was recorded a few times. The chain uses TRBV10-2 and TRBJ1-1; no firm D call. This CDR3 is 14 amino acids long. Trimming pared 6 bases from V and 1 base from J, leaving 12 bases between. Germline assignment: CDR1 WSHSY and CDR2 SAAADI. The CDR3 region has the DNA TGCGCCAGCAGGGCGTACAAACCGAACACTGAAGCTTTCTTT. Protein product: CASRAYKPNTEAFF.

The chain employs TRBV7-8 and TRBJ2-7; D not resolved. Trimming pared 5 bases from V and 7 bases from J, leaving 12 bases between. CDR1 and CDR2 from the germline V gene are SGHVS and FQNEAQ. The CDR3 has 12 amino acids. CDR3 sequence (DNA): TGTGCCAGCAGCCCAGCGAGACCGGAGCAGTACGTC. This translates into CASSPARPEQYV.

This chain connects TRBV4-3 to TRBJ2-2; a weak D match, TRBD1 (5 bases). V was shortened by 1 base and J by 5 bases, with 14 bases between the two germline ends. The CDR3 covers 16 residues. Looked up from germline, CDR1 is LGHNA and CDR2 is YSLEER. The CDR3 protein is CASSQGQGLRTGELFF. The DNA of the CDR3 is TGCGCCAGCAGCCAAGGGCAGGGCCTAAGAACCGGGGAGCTGTTTTTT.

The V and J genes are TRBV6-6 and TRBJ2-7, with 9 nucleotides matching TRBD1. V lost 1 base to trimming and J lost 1 base; unmatched junction nucleotides: 5. Germline CDR1 is MNHNY and CDR2 is SVGAGI (reference sequence). This CDR3 has 16 amino acids. The CDR3 DNA sequence: TGTGCCAGCAGTTACTTAAGACAGGGGGTTTCCTACGAGCAGTACGTC. It is translated as CASSYLRQGVSYEQYV.

J is TRBJ2-7 and V is TRBV6-2 or TRBV6-3; 10 bases line up with TRBD2. Germline V gene lookup returns CDR1 MNHEY and CDR2 SVGEGT. CDR3 length: 15 residues. Losses at the gene ends were 6 bases for V and 7 bases for J; bases not matched to a gene: 12. The DNA for the CDR3 is TGTGCCAGCAGGGGATGGAGGGGACTAGCGTGGGAGCAGTACGTC. It translates to CASRGWRGLAWEQYV.